The 28 T cell receptor beta chains reported below all come from one sample, sequenced in a study of blood T cell repertoires in COVID-19. Some clones are missing from TCRdb's copy, which holds only in-frame ones; the method was immunoSEQ multiplex PCR. The sample lists about 300,000 clones; roughly 91% were seen once. The sequenced sample consisted of PBMCs or T cells enriched from blood (not recorded which). The receptors here all came from a woman aged 45-59 years who had been exposed to COVID-19.

The chain combines TRBV7-9 with TRBJ2-5, with TRBD2 matching 9 bases. This CDR3 is 17 amino acids long. V shed 1 base and J 4 bases; nucleotides not matched to a gene: 10. Germline V gene lookup returns CDR1 SEHNR and CDR2 FQNEAQ (reference sequence). CDR3 region: CASSLGSGGPVGETQYF. The CDR3 DNA is TGTGCCAGCAGCTTAGGAAGCGGGGGGCCAGTGGGAGAGACCCAGTACTTC.

This clone was counted a few times. The V call is TRBV2, the J call TRBJ1-5; TRBD1 matches 7 bases. Germline CDR1 and CDR2: SNHLY and FYNNEI. Germline trimming cut 5 bases from V and 3 bases from J; bases unmatched to any gene: 4. This CDR3 spans 14 amino acids. The CDR3, as DNA: TGTGCCAGCAGTCAGGGACAGTCCAATCAGCCCCAGCATTTT. Encoded protein: CASSQGQSNQPQHF.

The chain carries TRBV18 and TRBJ2-5; 10 positions match TRBD2. After removal of 3 bases from V and 5 bases from J, the junction contained 6 bases not matched to a gene. Germline V CDR1 and CDR2: KGHSH, LQKENI. This CDR3 has 15 amino acids. CDR3 nucleotide sequence: TGTGCCAGCTCACCGAACAGCGGGGGGGCGGAGACCCAGTACTTC. Translated: CASSPNSGGAETQYF.

This clone was seen only once. This chain links TRBV5-4 with TRBJ2-2; 15 bases agree with TRBD2. Germline V gene lookup returns CDR1 SGHNT and CDR2 YYREEE (reference sequence). V lost 4 bases to trimming and J lost 0 bases; unmatched junction nucleotides: 4. This CDR3 is 18 amino acids long. The CDR3 DNA reads as TGTGCCAGCAGCCTAGGACTAGCGGGGGGGGCGAACACCGGGGAGCTGTTTTTT. Its translation: CASSLGLAGGANTGELFF.

This clone is a singleton in its sample. The CDR3 protein is CASSQASGNTIYF. The CDR3 bases are TGTGCCAGCAGCCAAGCGTCTGGAAACACCATATATTTT. V usage is TRBV14 and J usage is TRBJ1-3, with D hard to call. The V end lost 1 base, the J end lost 1 base, and 2 bases lay between the germline ends. The CDR3 covers 13 residues. Germline V gene lookup returns CDR1 SGHDN and CDR2 FVKESK.

The J gene is TRBJ2-5, the V gene TRBV5-6; 9 positions match TRBD1. Germline V gene sequence: CDR1 SGHDT, CDR2 YYEEEE. V trimming: 4 bases; J trimming: 2 bases; junction bases outside the gene matches: 15. The CDR3 extends over 18 amino acids. Written as DNA, the CDR3 is TGTGCCAGCAGCCGAGAGGCTTTCTGGACAGGGGAGCAAGAGACCCAGTACTTC. The encoded protein is CASSREAFWTGEQETQYF. Supplemented by reference TRBV5-6 and TRBJ2-5, the full variable domain reads DAGVTQSPTHLIKTRGQQVTLRCSPKSGHDTVSWYQQALGQGPQFIFQYYEEEERQRGNFPDRFSGHQFPNYSSELNVNALLLGDSALYLCASSREAFWTGEQETQYFGPGTRLLVL.

This clone was counted between two and nine times. The chain couples TRBV7-9 to TRBJ2-1; possible D gene TRBD1, 6 bases. Trimming took 4 bases from V and 2 from J, leaving 15 bases between them. Germline V lookup: CDR1 SEHNR, CDR2 FQNEAQ (reference sequence). This CDR3 is built from 16 residues. CDR3 nucleotides: TGTGCCAGCAGCTGGACCGGGACAAGTACCTACAATGAGCAGTTCTTC. As protein: CASSWTGTSTYNEQFF.

This chain joins TRBV2 and TRBJ2-7; tentative D call: TRBD1 (5 bases). The CDR3 sequence is 15 residues long. Per germline, CDR1 SNHLY and CDR2 FYNNEI. The V end was cut by 2 bases, the J end by 6 bases, with 17 bases between. Here the CDR3 reads CASSETLPGFGEQYF. The DNA for the CDR3 is TGTGCCAGCAGTGAAACCCTCCCAGGGTTCGGCGAGCAGTACTTC. Complete variable domain (other parts from reference TRBV2 and TRBJ2-7): EPEVTQTPSHQVTQMGQEVILRCVPISNHLYFYWYRQILGQKVEFLVSFYNNEISEKSEIFDDQFSVERPDGSNFTLKIRSTKLEDSAMYFCASSETLPGFGEQYFGPGTRLTVT.

V usage is TRBV19 and J usage is TRBJ1-2, with a tentative D call TRBD1 (5 bases). V lost 6 bases, J lost 2 bases, and 7 bases lay in between. CDR1 and CDR2 (germline): LNHDA, SQIVND (reference sequence). This CDR3 is built from 12 residues. The CDR3 DNA reads TGTGCCAGTAGGGGGCGGAACTATGGCTACACCTTC. Translation: CASRGRNYGYTF.

This chain uses TRBV5-1 with TRBJ2-6; 8 bases agree with TRBD1. This CDR3 region has 15 residues. Losses at the gene ends were 7 bases for V and 4 bases for J; bases not matched to a gene: 7. CDR1 and CDR2 (germline): SGHRS, YFSETQ. The DNA for the CDR3 is TGCGCCAGCCGCGGACAGGGTACCGGGGCCAACGTCCTGACTTTC. Protein product: CASRGQGTGANVLTF.

The chain is built from TRBV4-2 and TRBJ2-5; tentative D call: TRBD2 (7 bases). V lost 2 bases and J lost 0, with 13 bases in between. The CDR3 runs to 16 residues. The V gene's germline CDR1 is LGHNA and CDR2 YNFKEQ. The CDR3 is CASSQLGGGNQETQYF. CDR3 nucleotides: TGTGCCAGCAGCCAATTGGGCGGGGGCAACCAAGAGACCCAGTACTTC.

The chain carries TRBV27 and TRBJ2-3; 9 bases line up with TRBD1. CDR1 MNHEY and CDR2 SMNVEV come from the germline V gene (reference sequence). J lost 7 bases, V lost 6 bases, and 8 bases had no gene match. The CDR3 consists of 14 residues. The CDR3 nucleotides are TGTGCCAGCAGCCACAGGGGGCTCCCCCATACGCAGTATTTT. Its translation: CASSHRGLPHTQYF.

The chain combines TRBV12-3 or TRBV12-4 with TRBJ1-1; 10 bases agree with TRBD1. The CDR3 totals 13 residues. Trimming cost V 4 bases and J 5 bases; bases outside gene matches: 1. CDR3 DNA: TGTGCCAGCAGTTCGGGACAGGGGACTGAAGCTTTCTTT. Protein product: CASSSGQGTEAFF.

The chain is built from TRBV2 and TRBJ1-5, with D maybe TRBD1 (5 bases). Trimming took off 6 bases at V and 3 bases at J, with 18 bases between the two ends. The CDR3 is made up of 16 amino acids. Germline CDR1 SNHLY, CDR2 FYNNEI. CDR3 coding DNA: TGTGCCAGCAGGGACCCCGGGGGGGTCTCCAATCAGCCCCAGCATTTT. It yields the protein CASRDPGGVSNQPQHF.

The sample holds one count of this clone. V usage is TRBV2 and J usage is TRBJ2-4, with a possible D match to TRBD2 (7 bases). This CDR3 comprises 15 residues. Trimming removed 4 bases from V and 2 bases from J, with 12 bases in between. Per germline, CDR1 SNHLY and CDR2 FYNNEI. In DNA, the CDR3 is TGTGCCAGCAGTGCGGGGGGCATCTCCAAAAACATTCAGTACTTC. Translated: CASSAGGISKNIQYF.

The rearrangement links TRBV11-2 to TRBJ1-5; 9 bases line up with TRBD1. CDR3 size: 16 residues. Per the germline V gene, CDR1 is SGHAT and CDR2 is FQNNGV. Trimming at V came to 4 bases and at J to 4 bases, leaving 8 bases not matched to a gene. CDR3 region: CASSSTSGTGNQPQHF. DNA of the CDR3: TGTGCCAGCAGCTCCACATCCGGGACAGGGAATCAGCCCCAGCATTTT. The full variable domain, with the rest looked up from reference TRBV11-2 and TRBJ1-5, is EAGVAQSPRYKIIEKRQSVAFWCNPISGHATLYWYQQILGQGPKLLIQFQNNGVVDDSQLPKDRFSAERLKGVDSTLKIQPAKLEDSAVYLCASSSTSGTGNQPQHFGDGTRLSIL.

The gene calls are TRBV4-1 and TRBJ2-5; D remains unclear. CDR1 is MGHRA and CDR2 is YSYEKL in the germline V gene. Trimming stripped 4 bases from V and 4 bases from J, with 19 bases between. This CDR3 region has 16 residues. The CDR3 DNA reads as TGCGCCAGCAGCCCACGTTCCACGGATTCGGGAGAGACCCAGTACTTC. Its protein product is CASSPRSTDSGETQYF.

J is TRBJ2-2 and V is TRBV25-1; the match to TRBD2 covers 9 bases. V lost 6 bases and J lost 5; bases outside the gene matches: 7. Germline V gene lookup returns CDR1 MGHDK and CDR2 SYGVNS. The CDR3 is made up of 15 amino acids. CDR3 loop: CASRDSGGMTGELFF. CDR3 sequence (DNA): TGTGCCAGCAGAGATAGCGGGGGAATGACCGGGGAGCTGTTTTTT.

This clone was seen once. The chain employs TRBV20-1 and TRBJ1-1; D possibly corresponds to TRBD1 (6 bases). The germline V gene encodes CDR1 DFQATT and CDR2 SNEGSKA (reference sequence). V was shortened by 3 bases and J by 1 base, with 18 bases between the two germline ends. CDR3 length: 16 amino acids. The CDR3: CSASPRAGAKNTEAFF. For the CDR3, the DNA is TGCAGTGCTAGTCCTCGCGCAGGGGCGAAGAACACTGAAGCTTTCTTT.

In this sample, this clone turned up once. The rearrangement uses TRBV4-1 and TRBJ2-1; D is unclear. Per the germline V gene, CDR1 is MGHRA and CDR2 is YSYEKL. Trimming removed 1 base from V and 3 bases from J, with 4 bases in between. This CDR3 contains 13 residues. CDR3 in DNA: TGCGCCAGCAGCCAAGCCCTCTACAATGAGCAGTTCTTC. Encoded protein: CASSQALYNEQFF.

CDR3 loop: CASSRGAGTEAFF. CDR3 coding DNA: TGTGCCAGCAGTCGCGGGGCAGGAACTGAAGCTTTCTTT. This chain connects TRBV12-3 or TRBV12-4 to TRBJ1-1; TRBD1 is a possible D gene (5 bases). The CDR3 extends over 13 amino acids. V was trimmed by 5 bases and J by 5 bases, leaving 12 bases between them.

This chain links TRBV15 with TRBJ2-7, with a tentative D call TRBD2 (5 bases). CDR1 and CDR2 (germline): LNHNV, YYDKDF (reference sequence). The CDR3 length is 14 residues. Trimming took 1 base from V and 2 from J, leaving 9 bases between them. CDR3 DNA: TGTGCCACCAGCAGAGGAGGGTTGACCTACGAGCAGTACTTC. This gives the protein CATSRGGLTYEQYF.

The rearrangement links TRBV7-8 to TRBJ2-5; 8 bases are a match to TRBD2. The V and J ends lost 5 bases and 2 bases, in that order; junction bases with no gene match: 7. There are 15 residues in the CDR3. CDR1 and CDR2 (germline): SGHVS, FQNEAQ. The CDR3 sequence: CASSRRGLAQETQYF. DNA for the CDR3: TGTGCCAGCAGCCGAAGAGGACTAGCACAAGAGACCCAGTACTTC.

The chain recombines TRBV20-1 with TRBJ1-2, with a possible D match to TRBD1 (5 bases). Germline assignment: CDR1 DFQATT and CDR2 SNEGSKA (reference sequence). The CDR3 is 11 amino acids. Trimming pared 7 bases from V and 3 bases from J, leaving 9 bases between. The CDR3 coding sequence is TGCAGTGTACGGGGGGACTATGGCTACACCTTC. It specifies CSVRGDYGYTF.

The rearrangement links TRBV28 to TRBJ2-6; 9 bases are a match to TRBD1. Trimming cost V 2 bases and J 2 bases; bases outside gene matches: 7. Germline values: CDR1 MDHEN, CDR2 SYDVKM. The CDR3 covers 18 residues. The CDR3 nucleotides read TGTGCCAGCAGTTTAAGTGGGACAGGGACCCCTGGGGCCAACGTCCTGACTTTC. It specifies CASSLSGTGTPGANVLTF.

V gene TRBV7-9 combines with J gene TRBJ1-4; 12 nucleotides align to TRBD1. CDR1 SEHNR and CDR2 FQNEAQ come from the germline V gene (reference sequence). V lost 6 bases, J lost 8 bases, and 7 bases stayed unmatched. CDR3 length: 15 residues. The CDR3 DNA is TGTGCCAGCAGTTCATACGGGACAGGGGGCGAAAAACTGTTTTTT. Translating gives CASSSYGTGGEKLFF.

The chain is built from TRBV3-1 (or the pseudogene TRBV3-2) and TRBJ1-6; 8 positions agree with TRBD1. The CDR3 consists of 17 residues. CDR1 LGHDT and CDR2 YNNKEL come from the germline V gene (reference sequence). V was pared by 5 bases and J by 9 bases, with 15 bases of the junction left unmatched. Written as DNA, the CDR3 is TGTGCCAGCAGCTCCCGAGGACAGGGCGGATCAGGTTCACCCCTCCACTTT. Translated: CASSSRGQGGSGSPLHF.

V is TRBV7-6 and J is TRBJ2-3; 9 nucleotides line up with TRBD2. With V trimmed by 1 base and J by 0 bases, 11 bases remained unmatched. Germline V gene lookup returns CDR1 SGHVS and CDR2 FNYEAQ. The CDR3 contains 19 residues. CDR3 protein: CASSLVPSGEVGSTDTQYF. The DNA for the CDR3 is TGTGCCAGCAGCTTAGTGCCTAGCGGGGAGGTAGGGAGCACAGATACGCAGTATTTT. Filled out from reference TRBV7-6 and TRBJ2-3, the complete variable domain reads GAGVSQSPRYKVTKRGQDVALRCDPISGHVSLYWYRQALGQGPEFLTYFNYEAQQDKSGLPNDRFSAERPEGSISTLTIQRTEQRDSAMYRCASSLVPSGEVGSTDTQYFGPGTRLTVL.